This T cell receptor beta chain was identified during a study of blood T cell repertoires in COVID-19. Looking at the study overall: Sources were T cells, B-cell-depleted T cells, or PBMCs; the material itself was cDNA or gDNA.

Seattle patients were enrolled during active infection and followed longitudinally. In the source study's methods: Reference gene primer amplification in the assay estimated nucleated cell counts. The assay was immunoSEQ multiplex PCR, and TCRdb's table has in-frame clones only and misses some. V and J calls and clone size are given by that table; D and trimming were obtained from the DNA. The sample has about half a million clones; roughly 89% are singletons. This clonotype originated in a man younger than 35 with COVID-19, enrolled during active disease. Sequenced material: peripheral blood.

The CDR3 nucleotides read TGTGCCAGCAAATACAGGGGGCCTGAAGCTTTCTTT. The encoded protein is CASKYRGPEAFF. The chain uses TRBV2 and TRBJ1-1, with 9 bases fitting TRBD1. Per germline, CDR1 SNHLY and CDR2 FYNNEI. V lost 7 bases and J lost 6; bases outside the gene matches: 3. The CDR3 is 12 amino acids. Looking up the rest from reference TRBV2 and TRBJ1-1 gives the full variable domain: EPEVTQTPSHQVTQMGQEVILRCVPISNHLYFYWYRQILGQKVEFLVSFYNNEISEKSEIFDDQFSVERPDGSNFTLKIRSTKLEDSAMYFCASKYRGPEAFFGQGTRLTVV.